This TCR beta chain was recorded in a study of cytotoxic CD8 clonotypes in ibrutinib-treated CLL. Profiled with immunoSEQ multiplex PCR; TCRdb holds only in-frame clones, not every one. The sample has some 130,000 clones; more than 75% are singletons. V gave up 6 bases and J gave up 2 bases, with 7 bases separating them. The CDR3 is 12 amino acids. Germline V gives CDR1 MNHEY, CDR2 SVGAGI. The chain joins TRBV6-5 to TRBJ2-5, with D possibly being TRBD1 (5 bases). This TCR was sampled from a human donor with chronic lymphocytic leukemia. The material sequenced was PBMCs, taken after 24 months of ibrutinib treatment. CDR3 sequence reads: CASSRQQETQYF. Here the CDR3 DNA reads TGTGCCAGCAGCCGACAGCAAGAGACCCAGTACTTC.